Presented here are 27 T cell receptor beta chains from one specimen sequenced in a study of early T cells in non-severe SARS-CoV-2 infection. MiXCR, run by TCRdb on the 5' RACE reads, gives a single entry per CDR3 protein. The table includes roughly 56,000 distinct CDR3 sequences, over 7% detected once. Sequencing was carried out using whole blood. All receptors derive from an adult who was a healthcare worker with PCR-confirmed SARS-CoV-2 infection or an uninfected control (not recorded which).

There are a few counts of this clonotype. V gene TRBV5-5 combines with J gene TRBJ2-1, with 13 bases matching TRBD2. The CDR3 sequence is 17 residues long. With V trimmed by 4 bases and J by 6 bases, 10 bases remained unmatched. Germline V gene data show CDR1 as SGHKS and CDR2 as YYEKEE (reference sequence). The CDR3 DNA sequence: TGTGCCAGCAGCCTTTTCGGGACTAGCGGGAAACGCAATGAGCAGTTCTTC. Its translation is CASSLFGTSGKRNEQFF.

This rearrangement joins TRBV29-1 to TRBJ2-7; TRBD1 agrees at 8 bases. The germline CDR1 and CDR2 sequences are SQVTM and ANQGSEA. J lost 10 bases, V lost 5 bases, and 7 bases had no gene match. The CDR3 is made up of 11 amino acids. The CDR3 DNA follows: TGCAGCGTTAGTGGGGACAGGAGACAGTACTTC. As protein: CSVSGDRRQYF.

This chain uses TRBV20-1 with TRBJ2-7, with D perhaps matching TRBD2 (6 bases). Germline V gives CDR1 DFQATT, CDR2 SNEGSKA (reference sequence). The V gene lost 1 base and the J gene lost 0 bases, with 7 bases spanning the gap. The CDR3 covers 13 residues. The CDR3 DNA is TGCAGTGCTAGAGCGGGACTCTCCTACGAGCAGTACTTC. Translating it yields CSARAGLSYEQYF.

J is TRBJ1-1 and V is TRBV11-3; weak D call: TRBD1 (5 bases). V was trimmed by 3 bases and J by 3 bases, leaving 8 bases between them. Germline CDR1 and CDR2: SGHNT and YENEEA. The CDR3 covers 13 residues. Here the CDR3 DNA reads TGTGCCAGCAGCTTGAGCAGGGACACTGAAGCTTTCTTT. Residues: CASSLSRDTEAFF.

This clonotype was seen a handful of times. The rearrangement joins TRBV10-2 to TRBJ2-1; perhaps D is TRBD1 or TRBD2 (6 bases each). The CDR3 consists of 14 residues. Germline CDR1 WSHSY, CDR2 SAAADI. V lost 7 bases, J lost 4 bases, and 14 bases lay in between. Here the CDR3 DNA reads TGCGCCAGCATCAAGGGGGGCGAGTACAATGAGCAGTTCTTC. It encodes CASIKGGEYNEQFF.

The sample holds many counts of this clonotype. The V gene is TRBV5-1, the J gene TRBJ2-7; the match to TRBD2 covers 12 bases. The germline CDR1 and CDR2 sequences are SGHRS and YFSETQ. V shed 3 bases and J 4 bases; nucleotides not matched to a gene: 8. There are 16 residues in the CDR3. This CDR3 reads CASSSLTSGGAYEQYF. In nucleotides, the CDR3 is TGCGCCAGCAGCTCCCTGACTAGCGGGGGTGCTTACGAGCAGTACTTC.

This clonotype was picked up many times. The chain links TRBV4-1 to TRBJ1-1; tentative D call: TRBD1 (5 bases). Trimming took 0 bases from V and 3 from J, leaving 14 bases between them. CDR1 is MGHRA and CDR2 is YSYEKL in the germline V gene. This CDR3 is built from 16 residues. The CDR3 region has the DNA TGCGCCAGCAGCCAAGAGAGGGGAGGGAAGGACACTGAAGCTTTCTTT. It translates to CASSQERGGKDTEAFF.

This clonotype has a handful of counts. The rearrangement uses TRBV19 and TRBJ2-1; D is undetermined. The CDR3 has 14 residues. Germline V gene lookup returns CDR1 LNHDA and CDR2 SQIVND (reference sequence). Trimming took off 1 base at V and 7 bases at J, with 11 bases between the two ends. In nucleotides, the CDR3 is TGTGCCAGTAGTATAGGGCCAGTCCCTAATGAGCAGTTCTTC. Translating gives CASSIGPVPNEQFF.

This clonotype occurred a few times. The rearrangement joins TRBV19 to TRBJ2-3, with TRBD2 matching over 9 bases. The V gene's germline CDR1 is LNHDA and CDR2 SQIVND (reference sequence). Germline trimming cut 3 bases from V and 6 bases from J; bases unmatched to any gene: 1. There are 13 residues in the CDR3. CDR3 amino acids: CASSIGLADTQYF. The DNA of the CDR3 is TGTGCCAGTAGTATCGGACTAGCGGATACGCAGTATTTT. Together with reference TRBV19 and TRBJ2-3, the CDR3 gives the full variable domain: DGGITQSPKYLFRKEGQNVTLSCEQNLNHDAMYWYRQDPGQGLRLIYYSQIVNDFQKGDIAEGYSVSREKKESFPLTVTSAQKNPTAFYLCASSIGLADTQYFGPGTRLTVL.

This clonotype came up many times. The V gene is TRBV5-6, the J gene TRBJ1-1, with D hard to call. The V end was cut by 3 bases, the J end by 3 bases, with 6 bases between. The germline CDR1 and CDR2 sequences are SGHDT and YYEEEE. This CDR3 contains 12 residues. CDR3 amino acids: CASSSQDTEAFF. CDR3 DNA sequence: TGTGCCAGCAGCTCGCAAGACACTGAAGCTTTCTTT.

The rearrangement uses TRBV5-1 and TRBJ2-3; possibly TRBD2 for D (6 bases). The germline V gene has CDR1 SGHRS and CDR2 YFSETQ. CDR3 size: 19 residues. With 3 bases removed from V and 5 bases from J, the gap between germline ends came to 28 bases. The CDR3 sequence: CASSSGRTRVGGSGDTQYF. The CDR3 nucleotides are TGCGCCAGCAGCTCCGGTAGGACTCGCGTGGGAGGTTCGGGAGATACGCAGTATTTT.

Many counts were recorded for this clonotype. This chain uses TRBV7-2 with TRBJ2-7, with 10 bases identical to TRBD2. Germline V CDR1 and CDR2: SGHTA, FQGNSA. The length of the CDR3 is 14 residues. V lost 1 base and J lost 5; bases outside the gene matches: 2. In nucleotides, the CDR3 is TGTGCCAGCAGCTTAGGAACTAGCGGGGACGAGCAGTACTTC. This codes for CASSLGTSGDEQYF.

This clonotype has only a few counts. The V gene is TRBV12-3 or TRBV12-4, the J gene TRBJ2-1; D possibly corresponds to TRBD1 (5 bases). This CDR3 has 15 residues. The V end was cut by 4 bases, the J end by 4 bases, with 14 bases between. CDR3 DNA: TGTGCCAGCAGTTCCTGGCTTGGGGCTTACAATGAGCAGTTCTTC. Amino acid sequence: CASSSWLGAYNEQFF.

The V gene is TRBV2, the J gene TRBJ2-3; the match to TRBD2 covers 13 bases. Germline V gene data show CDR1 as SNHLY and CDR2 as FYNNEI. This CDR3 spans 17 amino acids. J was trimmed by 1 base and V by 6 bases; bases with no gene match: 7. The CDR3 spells CASRGLAGRTGTDTQYF. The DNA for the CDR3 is TGTGCCAGCAGGGGACTAGCGGGGAGAACTGGCACAGATACGCAGTATTTT.

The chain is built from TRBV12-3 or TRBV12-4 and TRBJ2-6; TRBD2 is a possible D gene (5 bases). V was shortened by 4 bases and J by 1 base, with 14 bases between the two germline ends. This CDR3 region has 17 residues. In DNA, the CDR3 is TGTGCCAGCAGTTCCCTAAACGGGGTTTCTGGGGCCAACGTCCTGACTTTC. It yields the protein CASSSLNGVSGANVLTF.

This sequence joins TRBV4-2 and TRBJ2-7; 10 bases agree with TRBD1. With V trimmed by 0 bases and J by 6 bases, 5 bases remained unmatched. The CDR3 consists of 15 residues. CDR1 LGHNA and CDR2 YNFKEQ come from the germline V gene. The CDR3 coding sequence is TGTGCCAGCAGCCAAGATCCCGGACAGGGGGGCGAGCAGTACTTC. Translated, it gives CASSQDPGQGGEQYF.

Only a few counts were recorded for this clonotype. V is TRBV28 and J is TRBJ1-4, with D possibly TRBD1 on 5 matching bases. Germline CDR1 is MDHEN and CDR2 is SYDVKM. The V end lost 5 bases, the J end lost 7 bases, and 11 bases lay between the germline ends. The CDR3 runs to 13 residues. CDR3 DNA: TGTGCCAGCAGTATGACAGACTCTGAAAAACTGTTTTTT. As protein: CASSMTDSEKLFF.

The CDR3 region has the DNA TGTGCCAGCTTGGGGGAGCAGTTCTTC. Amino acid sequence: CASLGEQFF. The chain employs TRBV14 and TRBJ2-1; D is unresolved. The CDR3 is made up of 9 amino acids. Trimming took 8 bases from V and 10 from J, leaving 6 bases between them. The germline V gene encodes CDR1 SGHDN and CDR2 FVKESK.

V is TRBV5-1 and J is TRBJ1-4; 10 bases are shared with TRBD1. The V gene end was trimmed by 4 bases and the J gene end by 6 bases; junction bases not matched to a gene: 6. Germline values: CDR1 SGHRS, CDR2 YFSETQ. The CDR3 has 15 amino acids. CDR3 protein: CASSIAGTGDEKLFF. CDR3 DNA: TGCGCCAGCAGCATCGCCGGGACAGGGGATGAAAAACTGTTTTTT. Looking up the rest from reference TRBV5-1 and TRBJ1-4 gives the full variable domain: KAGVTQTPRYLIKTRGQQVTLSCSPISGHRSVSWYQQTPGQGLQFLFEYFSETQRNKGNFPGRFSGRQFSNSRSEMNVSTLELGDSALYLCASSIAGTGDEKLFFGSGTQLSVL.

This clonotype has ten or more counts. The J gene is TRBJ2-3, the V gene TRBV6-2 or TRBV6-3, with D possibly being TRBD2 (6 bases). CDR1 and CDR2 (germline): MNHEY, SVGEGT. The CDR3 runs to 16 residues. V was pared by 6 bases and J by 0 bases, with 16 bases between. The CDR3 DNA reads TGTGCCAGCAGAATACTCGGGACTTCTAGCACAGATACGCAGTATTTT. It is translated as CASRILGTSSTDTQYF.

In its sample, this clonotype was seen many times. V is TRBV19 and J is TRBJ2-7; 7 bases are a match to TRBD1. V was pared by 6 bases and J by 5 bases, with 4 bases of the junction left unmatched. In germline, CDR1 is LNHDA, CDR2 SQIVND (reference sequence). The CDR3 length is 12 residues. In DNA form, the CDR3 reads TGTGCCAGTAGGGACAGGATGGACGAGCAGTACTTC. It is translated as CASRDRMDEQYF.

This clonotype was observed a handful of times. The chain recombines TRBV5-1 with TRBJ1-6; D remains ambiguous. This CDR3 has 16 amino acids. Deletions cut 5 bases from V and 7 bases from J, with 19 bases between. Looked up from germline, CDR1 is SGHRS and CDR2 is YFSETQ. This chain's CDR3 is CASRSARGVGNSPLHF. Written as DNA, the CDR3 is TGCGCCAGCAGGTCGGCTCGAGGCGTGGGAAATTCACCCCTCCACTTT.

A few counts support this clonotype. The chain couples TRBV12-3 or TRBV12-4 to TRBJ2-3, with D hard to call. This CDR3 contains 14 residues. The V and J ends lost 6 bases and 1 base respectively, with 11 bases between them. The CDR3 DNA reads TGTGCCAGCAGCAGCTATGAAGGCACAGATACGCAGTATTTT. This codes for CASSSYEGTDTQYF.

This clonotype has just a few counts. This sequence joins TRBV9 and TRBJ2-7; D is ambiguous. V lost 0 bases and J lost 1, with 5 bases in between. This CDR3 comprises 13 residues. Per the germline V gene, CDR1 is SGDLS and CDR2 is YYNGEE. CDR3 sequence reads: CASSVGLSYEQYF. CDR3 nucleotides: TGTGCCAGCAGCGTAGGACTGTCCTACGAGCAGTACTTC. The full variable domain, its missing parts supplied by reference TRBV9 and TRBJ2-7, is DSGVTQTPKHLITATGQRVTLRCSPRSGDLSVYWYQQSLDQGLQFLIQYYNGEERAKGNILERFSAQQFPDLHSELNLSSLELGDSALYFCASSVGLSYEQYFGPGTRLTVT.

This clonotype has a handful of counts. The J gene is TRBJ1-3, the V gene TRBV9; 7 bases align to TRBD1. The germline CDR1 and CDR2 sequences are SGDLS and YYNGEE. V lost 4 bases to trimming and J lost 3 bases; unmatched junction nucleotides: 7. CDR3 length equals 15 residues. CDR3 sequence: CASSFRQGSGNTIYF. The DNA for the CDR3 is TGTGCCAGCAGCTTCAGACAGGGTAGTGGAAACACCATATATTTT.

For the CDR3, the DNA is TGTGCCAGCAGCTCCAACTACCACGGGAGGCCAGATACGCAGTATTTT. As protein: CASSSNYHGRPDTQYF. This chain links TRBV11-2 with TRBJ2-3, with TRBD2 matching 7 bases. The CDR3 length is 16 residues. The germline V gene has CDR1 SGHAT and CDR2 FQNNGV. The ends lost 4 bases at V and 4 bases at J; junction bases unmatched: 11.

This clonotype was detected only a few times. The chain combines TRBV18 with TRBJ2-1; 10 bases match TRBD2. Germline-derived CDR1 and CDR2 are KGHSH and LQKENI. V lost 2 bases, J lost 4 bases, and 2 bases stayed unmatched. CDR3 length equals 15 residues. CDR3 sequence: CASSPFSGGYNEQFF. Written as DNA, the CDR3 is TGTGCCAGCTCACCATTTAGCGGGGGGTACAATGAGCAGTTCTTC.